The clone carrying this T cell receptor beta chain was counted between two and nine times. What it binds is not known. This entry comes from a study of post-analysis software for immune sequencing data. The overall study: The study covered relapsing-remitting, secondary progressive and progressive-relapsing courses of multiple sclerosis.

Study results and limitations: Multiple sclerosis patients had significantly lower normalized Chao1 diversity than controls. Elevated frequency relative to controls characterized roughly five TRBV segments in patients, TRBV5-6, TRBV5-1 and TRBV20-1 among them.

cDNA libraries of TCR beta carried unique molecular identifiers. Input amounts of about 0.95 to 11 million T cells were used. These gave around 500,000 cDNA molecules, so each molecule approximated one T cell. TCRdb called the PCR reads again in MiXCR, with one record for every CDR3 protein. The sample has about 170,000 distinct CDR3 sequences; 25% to 35% are singletons. The germline CDR1 and CDR2 sequences are MNHEY and SMNVEV (reference sequence). The CDR3 contains 15 residues. V lost 2 bases, J lost 8 bases, and 7 bases stayed unmatched. The sequenced sample consisted of blood. The J gene is TRBJ2-1, the V gene TRBV27; 9 bases match TRBD2. The TCR sequence derives from a girl aged 5-17 years with multiple sclerosis. This CDR3 is CASSLPGLAHDEQFF. The CDR3 DNA reads TGTGCCAGCAGTTTACCGGGACTAGCCCACGATGAGCAGTTCTTC.